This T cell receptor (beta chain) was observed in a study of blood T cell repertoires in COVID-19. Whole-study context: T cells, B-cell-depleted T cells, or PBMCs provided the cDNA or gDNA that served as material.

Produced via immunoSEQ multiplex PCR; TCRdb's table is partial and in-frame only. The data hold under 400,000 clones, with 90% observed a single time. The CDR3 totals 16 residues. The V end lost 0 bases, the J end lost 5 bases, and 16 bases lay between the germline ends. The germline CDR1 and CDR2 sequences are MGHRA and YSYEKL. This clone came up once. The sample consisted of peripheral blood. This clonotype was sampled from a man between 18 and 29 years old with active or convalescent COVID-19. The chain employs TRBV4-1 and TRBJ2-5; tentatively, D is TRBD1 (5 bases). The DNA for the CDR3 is TGCGCCAGCAGCCAAGATTGGGGCCAGGCGGATGAGACCCAGTACTTC. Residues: CASSQDWGQADETQYF.